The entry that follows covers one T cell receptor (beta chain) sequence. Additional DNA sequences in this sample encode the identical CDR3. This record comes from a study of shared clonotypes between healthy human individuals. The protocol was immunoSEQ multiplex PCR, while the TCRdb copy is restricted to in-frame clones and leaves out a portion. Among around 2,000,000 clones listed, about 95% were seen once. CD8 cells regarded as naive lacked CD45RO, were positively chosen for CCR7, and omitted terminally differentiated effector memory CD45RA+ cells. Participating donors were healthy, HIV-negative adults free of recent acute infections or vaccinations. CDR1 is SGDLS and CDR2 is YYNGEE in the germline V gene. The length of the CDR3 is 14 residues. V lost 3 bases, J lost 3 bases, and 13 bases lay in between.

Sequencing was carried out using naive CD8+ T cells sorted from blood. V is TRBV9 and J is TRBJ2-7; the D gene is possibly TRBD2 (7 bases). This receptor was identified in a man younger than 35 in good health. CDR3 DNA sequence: TGTGCCAGCAGCGAGGGAGGGGGAGGCTACGAGCAGTACTTC. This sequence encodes CASSEGGGGYEQYF.